This TCR beta chain emerged from a study of a mutant IDH1 vaccine in newly diagnosed glioma. About the research overall: Beginning 4-6 weeks after radiotherapy alone, or with temozolomide cycles, vaccination took place. Patients had received radiotherapy, temozolomide, or both previously, most receiving both. Study-wide findings and caveats: The occurrence of vaccine-induced immune responses was seen in 93.3% of patients.

This clone came up once. Its antigen is unidentified. This CDR3 has 13 amino acids. Looked up from germline, CDR1 is SGHTA and CDR2 is FQGNSA. V lost 5 bases and J 5 bases, leaving 12 bases between the germline ends. The table came from immunoSEQ multiplex PCR; TCRdb's copy has only in-frame clones and leaves some out. The sample carries roughly 50,000 clones, 82% recorded once. This sample's time point: week 5, during vaccination. A single vaccine dose contained 300 ug of mutant IDH1 20-mer peptide, and topical imiquimod was used with it. The clonotype was recovered from a woman between 18 and 29 years old with glioma. Some clones in this sample may be carry-over from other donors' samples. The chain couples TRBV7-2 to TRBJ2-5; D is ambiguous. The sample consisted of PBMCs, taken from a glioma patient whose treatment included an IDH1 peptide vaccine. In nucleotides, the CDR3 is TGTGCCAGCAGCCACGGGTCCGAGGAGACCCAGTACTTC. It yields the protein CASSHGSEETQYF.